The clone carrying this TCR beta chain has at least ten counts. These data come from a study of response to subunit inactivated influenza vaccine. V was pared by 6 bases and J by 2 bases, with 7 bases between. The CDR3 loop spans 13 amino acids. TCRdb reanalysed the RT-PCR reads using MiXCR and keeps one entry per CDR3 protein. The sample lists roughly 550,000 distinct CDR3 sequences; approximately 24% were seen once. These data were likewise used in another study, on T cells expressing NK-cell markers. That report notes: The authors generated TCR beta cDNA through 5'RACE template switching with UMIs.

This sequence joins TRBV12-3 or TRBV12-4 and TRBJ2-2; possible D gene TRBD2, 5 bases. The sequencing here drew on CD4+ T cells sorted from PBMCs, taken approximately 13 days after vaccination. This TCR derives from a man in his forties or fifties who received an inactivated influenza vaccine. The CDR3 DNA reads TGTGCCAGCAGAACTAGAAACACCGGGGAGCTGTTTTTT. Translating gives CASRTRNTGELFF.